This T cell receptor beta chain originates from a study of Ad26.COV2.S vaccination and SARS-CoV-2 variants. Study at large: In the COV1001 trial, the donor was in the Ad26.COV2.S arm. Regarding the study as a whole: Post-vaccination breadth of spike-specific CD8+ and CD4+ T cell responses was reportedly substantial.

Details on this clone: Antigen unknown.

The sample's treatment: about 20 received Ad26.COV2.S at low or high dose, single or two shots; roughly five received placebo; per-sample allocation not given. The study sampled participants on day 63 after the first vaccine or placebo injection. Some clones are missing from TCRdb's copy, which holds only in-frame ones; the method was immunoSEQ multiplex PCR. The top ten clones hold approximately 4% of a sample with under 550,000 clones, 85% to 90% of them seen once. The sequencing here drew on peripheral blood, taken in a trial of Ad26.COV2.S vaccine versus placebo. This sequence originates from a person between 18 and 60 years old who received the Ad26.COV2.S COVID-19 vaccine or a placebo.

The CDR3 coding sequence is TGCGCCAGCAGCGTTCGGACAGGGGGCTCGTACGAGCAGTACTTC. It yields the protein CASSVRTGGSYEQYF. This chain joins TRBV4-3 and TRBJ2-7, with 11 bases lining up with TRBD1. The CDR3 is 15 amino acids. V gave up 5 bases and J gave up 4 bases; unmatched junction bases: 7. Germline CDR1 and CDR2: LGHNA and YSLEER.